What follows is one TCR beta chain and its context. What it binds is unknown. The entry originates in a study of Ad26.COV2.S vaccination and SARS-CoV-2 variants. The repertoire was sequenced with immunoSEQ multiplex PCR; TCRdb's copy has only in-frame clones and lacks some. In the table there are 100,000 or so clones, less than 85% of which are singletons. Overall study findings and caveats: Spike-specific TCR breadth in vaccine recipients exceeded that seen in placebo recipients. Estimates derived from TCR breadth and depth analyses may have underestimated total T cell responses.

The CDR3 has 14 amino acids. V was cut by 0 bases and J by 0 bases, with 8 bases left in between. Germline V gene lookup returns CDR1 GTSNPN and CDR2 SVGIG (reference sequence). The source is a human donor who had recovered from COVID-19. The chain combines TRBV30 with TRBJ1-1; D gene uncertain. This sample comprised peripheral blood, obtained after recovery from COVID-19. The CDR3 DNA reads TGTGCCTGGAGTGTCGGCAATATGAACACTGAAGCTTTCTTT. It yields the protein CAWSVGNMNTEAFF.